The rows below give T cell receptor beta chains drawn from one sample of a study of CD8 T cells in ankylosing spondylitis. One entry per CDR3 protein, called by TCRdb with MiXCR from the 5' RACE reads. The sample carries 450,000 to 550,000 distinct CDR3 sequences, over 4% recorded once. The sequenced material came from blood, either unsorted or a sorted T cell fraction (not recorded which). The receptors were sampled from a male donor with ankylosing spondylitis. Both conserved end residues are part of each CDR3. D genes are given only for firm matches. Size tells how often a clone was seen (once, few, many) or the class of an expanded clone, and some rows leave it out.

TRBV20-1,TRBJ2-7,-,-,TGCAGTGCTAGTCAGATGGCGTACGAGCAGTACTTC,CSASQMAYEQYF
TRBV18,TRBJ1-4,-,many,TGTGCCAGCTCACCTTGGGGCAGCCAGAATGAAAAACTGTTTTTT,CASSPWGSQNEKLFF
TRBV20-1,TRBJ2-3,TRBD1,many,TGCAGTGCTAACCGACAGGGGGCGACAGATACGCAGTATTTT,CSANRQGATDTQYF
TRBV5-1,TRBJ1-2,TRBD1,many,TGCGCCAGCAGCCTGGGACAGGGGCATGGCTACACCTTC,CASSLGQGHGYTF
TRBV27,TRBJ1-1,-,-,TGTGCCAGCAGTTCGATTGGGGACCGCCACACTGAAGCTTTCTTT,CASSSIGDRHTEAFF
TRBV2,TRBJ2-1,-,few,TGTGCCAGCAGTGAGGGTGGTGGAGAGCAGTTCTTC,CASSEGGGEQFF
TRBV7-7,TRBJ2-5,-,few,TGTGCTAGCAGCCCCCTACACAGCAGGGGAGAGACCCAGTACTTC,CASSPLHSRGETQYF
TRBV29-1,TRBJ2-7,TRBD2,many,TGCAGCGTGATCTCCTGGACTAGACTTAACCTCTTC,CSVISWTRLNLF
TRBV28,TRBJ2-1,TRBD1,many,TGTGCCAGCACCGTCCTTGGGACAGGGTCCTACAATGAGCAGTTCTTC,CASTVLGTGSYNEQFF
TRBV28,TRBJ1-2,-,many,TGTGCCAGCAGCCCGATAGGCTATGGCTACACCTTC,CASSPIGYGYTF
TRBV7-2,TRBJ1-1,-,many,TGTGCCAGCAGCTTATTGGGACTTACCACTGAAGCTTTCTTT,CASSLLGLTTEAFF
TRBV10-3,TRBJ2-2,-,-,TGTGCCATCATTGACCCAGGGATCGGGACCGGGGAGCTGTTTTTT,CAIIDPGIGTGELFF
TRBV5-1,TRBJ2-3,TRBD1,many,TGCGCCAGCAGCCTCCAACAGGGGTCGGATACGCAGTATTTT,CASSLQQGSDTQYF
TRBV27,TRBJ2-7,TRBD2,-,TGTGCCAGCAGGGGGACTAGCGGATACGAGCAGTACTTC,CASRGTSGYEQYF
TRBV10-3,TRBJ2-5,TRBD2,many,TGTGCCATCAGTGGACTAGCAGCAGAGACCCAGTACTTC,CAISGLAAETQYF
TRBV10-3,TRBJ2-7,-,many,TGTGCCATCAGTGAGGGACAGTACGAGCAGTACTTC,CAISEGQYEQYF
TRBV20-1,TRBJ1-3,-,many,TGCAGTGCTAGTAGTGACAGGCCCTCTGGAAACACCATATATTTT,CSASSDRPSGNTIYF
TRBV11-1,TRBJ2-7,-,many,TGTGCCAGCAGCTTAGCAACCGGGGGGCGATCCTACGAGCAGTACTTC,CASSLATGGRSYEQYF
TRBV12-3/TRBV12-4,TRBJ2-7,-,-,TGTGCCAGCAGTTTAGGGCCCGGGAGAGCCTCCTACGAGCAGTACTTC,CASSLGPGRASYEQYF
TRBV7-6,TRBJ2-5,-,many,TGTGCCAGCGGGAAGCGTCGGGAGACCCAGTACTTC,CASGKRRETQYF